These 4 T cell receptor beta chains came from one sample sequenced in a study of blood T cell repertoires in COVID-19. The assay was immunoSEQ multiplex PCR, and TCRdb's table has in-frame clones only and misses some. The repertoire holds approximately 210,000 clones, with around four fifths as singletons. Sample: peripheral blood. The receptors here all came from a human donor in a cohort sampled during active COVID-19.

The chain employs TRBV29-1 and TRBJ2-2; 9 nucleotides match TRBD1. The CDR3 has 16 residues. CDR1 is SQVTM and CDR2 is ANQGSEA in the germline V gene. J lost 3 bases, V lost 5 bases, and 10 bases had no gene match. CDR3 loop: CSVSNRTGADTGELFF. The CDR3 coding sequence is TGCAGCGTTTCCAACCGGACAGGGGCGGACACCGGGGAGCTGTTTTTT.

The chain carries TRBV28 and TRBJ2-1; D uncertain. The germline V gene encodes CDR1 MDHEN and CDR2 SYDVKM. This CDR3 spans 12 amino acids. The V end lost 6 bases, the J end lost 4 bases, and 7 bases lay between the germline ends. The CDR3 region is CASRRNYNEQFF. CDR3 coding DNA: TGTGCCAGCAGGCGAAATTACAATGAGCAGTTCTTC.

CDR3: CASSGGQPTSPLHF. DNA for the CDR3: TGTGCCAGCAGCGGGGGACAGCCAACTTCACCCCTCCACTTT. The chain links TRBV9 to TRBJ1-6, with TRBD1 matching over 7 bases. The CDR3 extends over 14 amino acids. The J segment lost 9 bases and the V segment lost 3 bases, leaving 6 bases of the junction unmatched. CDR1 is SGDLS and CDR2 is YYNGEE in the germline V gene.

This clone showed up just a few times. The rearrangement joins TRBV5-1 to TRBJ2-2; a possible D gene is TRBD1 (6 bases). CDR3 length: 15 amino acids. Trimming removed 1 base at V and 6 bases at J, with 13 bases between. Germline V lookup: CDR1 SGHRS, CDR2 YFSETQ. The CDR3 bases are TGCGCCAGCAGCTTGTTTGGGGGCAATGCCGGGGAGCTGTTTTTT. Translation: CASSLFGGNAGELFF. Full variable domain (outside the CDR3, taken from reference TRBV5-1 and TRBJ2-2): KAGVTQTPRYLIKTRGQQVTLSCSPISGHRSVSWYQQTPGQGLQFLFEYFSETQRNKGNFPGRFSGRQFSNSRSEMNVSTLELGDSALYLCASSLFGGNAGELFFGEGSRLTVL.